The sequence of this T cell receptor (beta chain) was determined in a study of blood T cell repertoires in COVID-19. Study as a whole: Both acute and convalescent COVID-19 samples were obtained from the United States, Italy and Spain. Nucleic acid was either cDNA or gDNA, and it came from T cells, B-cell-depleted T cells, or PBMCs.

As processed by the authors: It was from reference gene primer amplification that nucleated cell counts were estimated. TCRdb's table, derived via immunoSEQ multiplex PCR, lists solely in-frame clones and lacks some. V and J calls and clone size are copied from that table; D and trimming were computed from the DNA. The table includes approximately 200,000 clones, approximately 87% detected once. V was clipped by 10 bases and J by 4 bases, with 16 bases between them. The CDR3 runs 13 residues. This chain joins TRBV12-3 or TRBV12-4 and TRBJ1-1, with a possible D match to TRBD1 (6 bases). The sequence was obtained from a man between 60 and 70 years old who had recovered from COVID-19. Specimen: peripheral blood. CDR3 region: CATKKRGFTEAFF. The CDR3 nucleotides are TGTGCCACCAAAAAAAGGGGGTTCACTGAAGCTTTCTTT.